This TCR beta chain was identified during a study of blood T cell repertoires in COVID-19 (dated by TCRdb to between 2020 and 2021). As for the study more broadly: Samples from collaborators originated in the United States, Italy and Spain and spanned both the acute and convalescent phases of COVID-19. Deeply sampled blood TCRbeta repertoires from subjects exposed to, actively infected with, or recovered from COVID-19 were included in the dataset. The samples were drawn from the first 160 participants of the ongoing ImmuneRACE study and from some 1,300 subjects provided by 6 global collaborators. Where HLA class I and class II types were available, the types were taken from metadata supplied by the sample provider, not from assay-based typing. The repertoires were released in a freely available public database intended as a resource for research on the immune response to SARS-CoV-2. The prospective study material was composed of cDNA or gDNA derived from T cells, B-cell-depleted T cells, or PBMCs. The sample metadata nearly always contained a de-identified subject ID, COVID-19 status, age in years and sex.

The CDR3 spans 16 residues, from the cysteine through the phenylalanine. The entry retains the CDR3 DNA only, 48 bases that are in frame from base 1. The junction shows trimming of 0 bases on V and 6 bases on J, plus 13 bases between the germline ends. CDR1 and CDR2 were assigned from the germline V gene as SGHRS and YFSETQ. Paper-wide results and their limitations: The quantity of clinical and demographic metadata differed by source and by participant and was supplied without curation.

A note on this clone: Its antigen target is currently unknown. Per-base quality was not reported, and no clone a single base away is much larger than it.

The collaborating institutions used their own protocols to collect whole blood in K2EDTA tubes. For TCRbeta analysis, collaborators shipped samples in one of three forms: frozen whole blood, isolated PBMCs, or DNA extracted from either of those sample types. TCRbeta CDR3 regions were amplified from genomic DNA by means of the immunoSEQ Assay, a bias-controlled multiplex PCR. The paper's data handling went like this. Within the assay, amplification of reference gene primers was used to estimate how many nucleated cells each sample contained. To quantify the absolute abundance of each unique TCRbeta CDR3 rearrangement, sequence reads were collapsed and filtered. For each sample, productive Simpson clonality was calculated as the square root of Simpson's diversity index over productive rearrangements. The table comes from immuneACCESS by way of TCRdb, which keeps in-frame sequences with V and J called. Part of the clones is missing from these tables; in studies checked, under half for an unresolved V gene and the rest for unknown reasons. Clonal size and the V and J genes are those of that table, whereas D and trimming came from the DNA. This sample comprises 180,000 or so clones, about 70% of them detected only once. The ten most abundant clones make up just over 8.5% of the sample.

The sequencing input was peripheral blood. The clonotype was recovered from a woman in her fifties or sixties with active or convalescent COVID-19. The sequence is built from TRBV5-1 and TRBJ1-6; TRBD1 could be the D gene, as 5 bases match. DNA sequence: TGCGCCAGCAGCTTGGCGGGGGATATACGTAATTCACCCCTCCACTTT. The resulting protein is CASSLAGDIRNSPLHF.